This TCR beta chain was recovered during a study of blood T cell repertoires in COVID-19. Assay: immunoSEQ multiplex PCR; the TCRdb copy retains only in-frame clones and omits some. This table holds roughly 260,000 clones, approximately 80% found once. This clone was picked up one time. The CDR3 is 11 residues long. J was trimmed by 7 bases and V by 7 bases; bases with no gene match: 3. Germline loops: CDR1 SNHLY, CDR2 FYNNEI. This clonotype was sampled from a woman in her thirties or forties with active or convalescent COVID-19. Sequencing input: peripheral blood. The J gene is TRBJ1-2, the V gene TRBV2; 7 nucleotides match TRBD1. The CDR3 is CASKTGFGYTF. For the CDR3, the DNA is TGTGCCAGCAAGACAGGGTTTGGCTACACCTTC.